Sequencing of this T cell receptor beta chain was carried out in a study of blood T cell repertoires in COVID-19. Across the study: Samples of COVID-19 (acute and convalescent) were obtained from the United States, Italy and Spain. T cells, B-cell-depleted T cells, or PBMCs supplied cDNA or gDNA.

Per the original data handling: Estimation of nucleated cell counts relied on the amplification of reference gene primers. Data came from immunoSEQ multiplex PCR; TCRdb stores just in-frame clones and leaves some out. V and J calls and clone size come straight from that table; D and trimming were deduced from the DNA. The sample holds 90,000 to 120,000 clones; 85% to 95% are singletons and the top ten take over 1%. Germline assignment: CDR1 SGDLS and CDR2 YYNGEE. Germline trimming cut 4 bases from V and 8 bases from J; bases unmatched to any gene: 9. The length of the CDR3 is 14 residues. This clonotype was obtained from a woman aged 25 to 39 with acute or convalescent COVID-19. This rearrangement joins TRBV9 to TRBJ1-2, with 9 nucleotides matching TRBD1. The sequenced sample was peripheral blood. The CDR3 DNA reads TGTGCCAGCAGCCCACGGGACAGGGTCCGGGGCTACACCTTC. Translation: CASSPRDRVRGYTF.